The table lists the clone carrying this T cell receptor (beta chain) with a count of one. As yet, its antigen is unknown. The CDR3 is 15 residues long. Germline V gene lookup returns CDR1 SEHNR and CDR2 FQNEAQ (reference sequence). V gave up 1 base and J gave up 2 bases, with 11 bases separating them. This entry belongs to a study of cytomegalovirus exposure and HLA in healthy donors. TCRdb's table, derived via immunoSEQ multiplex PCR, lists solely in-frame clones and lacks some. The repertoire consists of some 140,000 clones, with approximately 85% occurring once and the leading ten covering about 1.5%. Findings and caveats of the study: Cytomegalovirus status was reportedly diagnosed by the classifier with high specificity and sensitivity.

The clonotype was recovered from a woman aged 25 to 39 in good health and CMV-seronegative. The sample taken for sequencing was PBMCs. The chain recombines TRBV7-9 with TRBJ2-5; maybe TRBD1 (6 bases). Here the CDR3 reads CASSLVTGHQETQYF. The CDR3 region has the DNA TGTGCCAGCAGCTTAGTAACAGGGCATCAAGAGACCCAGTACTTC.